The 20 T cell receptor beta chains in this list originate from one sample, sequenced in a study of shared clonotypes between healthy human individuals. Assay: immunoSEQ multiplex PCR; the TCRdb copy retains only in-frame clones and omits some. Altogether hundreds of thousands of clones are present, approximately 79% being singletons, with the ten largest covering approximately 2%. Source material: memory CD4+ T cells sorted from blood. Stated subset: CD45RA-negative fraction. These TCRs come from a woman in her 30s in good health.

The genes are TRBV18 and TRBJ2-7; 9 positions match TRBD1. CDR1 is KGHSH, CDR2 LQKENI, per germline. The CDR3 has 14 amino acids. The V segment lost 1 base and the J segment 6 bases; nucleotides outside the gene matches: 4. CDR3 region: CASSPLGQGSEQYF. For the CDR3, the DNA is TGTGCCAGCTCACCACTGGGACAGGGTTCCGAGCAGTACTTC.

In this sample, this clone turned up once. The CDR3 here is CASIGGWLNTEAFF. The CDR3 DNA is TGTGCCAGCATTGGGGGGTGGCTGAACACTGAAGCTTTCTTT. The chain combines TRBV27 with TRBJ1-1, with D possibly TRBD1 on 5 matching bases. Germline lookup yields CDR1 MNHEY and CDR2 SMNVEV (reference sequence). This CDR3 comprises 14 residues. V gave up 7 bases and J gave up 0 bases, with 12 bases separating them.

This sequence joins TRBV19 and TRBJ1-5; D uncertain. The ends were cut back, 6 bases at V and 5 bases at J, with 14 bases in the middle. Looked up from germline, CDR1 is LNHDA and CDR2 is SQIVND (reference sequence). The CDR3 consists of 14 residues. The DNA for the CDR3 is TGTGCCAGTAGCATTGGGGTGATATATCAGCCCCAGCATTTT. The encoded protein is CASSIGVIYQPQHF.

The V gene is TRBV7-9, the J gene TRBJ2-2, with 12 bases lining up with TRBD2. V gave up 4 bases and J gave up 1 base; unmatched junction bases: 1. The V gene's germline CDR1 is SEHNR and CDR2 FQNEAQ (reference sequence). The CDR3 runs to 16 residues. The CDR3 bases are TGTGCCAGCAGCTCGGGACTAGCGGGGAACACCGGGGAGCTGTTTTTT. Residues: CASSSGLAGNTGELFF.

The chain uses TRBV2 and TRBJ1-1; D is undetermined. Germline CDR1 and CDR2: SNHLY and FYNNEI. The CDR3 sequence is 13 residues long. Trimming took off 6 bases at V and 5 bases at J, with 13 bases between the two ends. The CDR3 is CASRTFQGTEAFF. The CDR3 nucleotides read TGTGCCAGCAGGACCTTCCAAGGGACTGAAGCTTTCTTT. The whole variable domain, remainder taken from reference TRBV2 and TRBJ1-1, is EPEVTQTPSHQVTQMGQEVILRCVPISNHLYFYWYRQILGQKVEFLVSFYNNEISEKSEIFDDQFSVERPDGSNFTLKIRSTKLEDSAMYFCASRTFQGTEAFFGQGTRLTVV.

The chain links TRBV11-3 to TRBJ2-7; D possibly corresponds to TRBD2 (6 bases). Germline V gene lookup returns CDR1 SGHNT and CDR2 YENEEA. Trimming took 5 bases from V and 3 from J, leaving 8 bases between them. This CDR3 is 12 amino acids long. The CDR3 reads CASSVGGYEQYF. The CDR3 nucleotides are TGTGCCAGCAGCGTGGGGGGCTACGAGCAGTACTTC.

The V and J genes are TRBV4-1 and TRBJ1-1; D not resolved. This CDR3 contains 15 residues. The ends were cut back, 0 bases at V and 0 bases at J, with 8 bases in the middle. Germline V gene lookup returns CDR1 MGHRA and CDR2 YSYEKL. The CDR3 DNA sequence: TGCGCCAGCAGCCAAGAGGGGAGCATGAACACTGAAGCTTTCTTT. Translated: CASSQEGSMNTEAFF.

V usage is TRBV18 and J usage is TRBJ2-6; D not resolved. The CDR3 runs 16 residues. Trimming pared 3 bases from V and 0 bases from J, leaving 9 bases between. Germline V CDR1 and CDR2: KGHSH, LQKENI. CDR3 sequence reads: CASSPPTSSGANVLTF. DNA for the CDR3: TGTGCCAGCTCACCGCCGACATCCTCTGGGGCCAACGTCCTGACTTTC.

J is TRBJ2-1 and V is TRBV5-1, with TRBD1 matching 7 bases. This CDR3 has 17 amino acids. J was trimmed by 7 bases and V by 4 bases; bases with no gene match: 17. Germline V gene lookup returns CDR1 SGHRS and CDR2 YFSETQ. Written as DNA, the CDR3 is TGCGCCAGCAGCCTAAAACAGGGGTCTATGCCGGTAAATGAGCAGTTCTTC. This gives the protein CASSLKQGSMPVNEQFF.

The gene calls are TRBV27 and TRBJ2-2, with D possibly matching TRBD1 (5 bases). V was clipped by 9 bases and J by 0 bases, with 17 bases between them. The CDR3 has 16 residues. In germline, CDR1 is MNHEY, CDR2 SMNVEV (reference sequence). The CDR3 coding sequence is TGTGCCAGTCAGAACGCAGGGTCCCCGAACACCGGGGAGCTGTTTTTT. Amino acid sequence: CASQNAGSPNTGELFF.

The chain carries TRBV11-1 and TRBJ2-7; TRBD2 is a possible D gene (6 bases). This CDR3 spans 14 amino acids. Germline V gene data show CDR1 as SGHAT and CDR2 as FQDESV (reference sequence). Trimming pared 2 bases from V and 3 bases from J, leaving 11 bases between. CDR3 residues: CASSLRMEGYEQYF. The CDR3, as DNA: TGTGCCAGCAGCTTACGCATGGAGGGCTACGAGCAGTACTTC. The full variable domain, its missing parts supplied by reference TRBV11-1 and TRBJ2-7, is EAEVAQSPRYKITEKSQAVAFWCDPISGHATLYWYRQILGQGPELLVQFQDESVVDDSQLPKDRFSAERLKGVDSTLKIQPAELGDSAMYLCASSLRMEGYEQYFGPGTRLTVT.

The chain employs TRBV6-5 and TRBJ1-1; 7 bases align to TRBD1. The CDR3 totals 15 residues. Germline CDR1 reads MNHEY; CDR2 reads SVGAGI. V lost 3 bases, J lost 5 bases, and 9 bases stayed unmatched. Here the CDR3 reads CASSYDPGGRTEAFF. DNA of the CDR3: TGTGCCAGCAGTTATGATCCAGGGGGAAGGACTGAAGCTTTCTTT.

The chain employs TRBV5-5 and TRBJ2-7; 7 bases are a match to TRBD1. The CDR3 loop spans 14 amino acids. J gave up 1 base and V 0 bases, and 1 base lay outside the gene matches. Germline CDR1 is SGHKS and CDR2 is YYEKEE (reference sequence). The DNA of the CDR3 is TGTGCCAGCAGCTTGGGACAGGGTTCCTACGAGCAGTACTTC. Residues: CASSLGQGSYEQYF.

The V gene is TRBV11-2, the J gene TRBJ2-1, with 10 bases matching TRBD2. The germline V gene encodes CDR1 SGHAT and CDR2 FQNNGV. CDR3 length equals 15 residues. Trimming cost V 4 bases and J 4 bases; bases outside gene matches: 4. This CDR3 reads CASSSLAGLYNEQFF. The DNA for the CDR3 is TGTGCCAGCAGCTCACTAGCGGGGTTATACAATGAGCAGTTCTTC.

The chain has TRBV11-2 and TRBJ1-1; D not certain. This CDR3 contains 13 residues. The V end lost 7 bases, the J end lost 4 bases, and 13 bases lay between the germline ends. Germline CDR1 and CDR2: SGHAT and FQNNGV. This CDR3 reads CASTRRRVTEAFF. The CDR3 DNA is TGTGCCAGCACCCGACGTCGGGTCACTGAAGCTTTCTTT. Based on the CDR3 plus reference TRBV11-2 and TRBJ1-1, the full variable domain is EAGVAQSPRYKIIEKRQSVAFWCNPISGHATLYWYQQILGQGPKLLIQFQNNGVVDDSQLPKDRFSAERLKGVDSTLKIQPAKLEDSAVYLCASTRRRVTEAFFGQGTRLTVV.

The rearrangement joins TRBV28 to TRBJ2-7; D is possibly TRBD1 (6 bases). This CDR3 has 13 residues. With 3 bases removed from V and 9 bases from J, the gap between germline ends came to 15 bases. The germline CDR1 and CDR2 sequences are MDHEN and SYDVKM. CDR3 protein: CASSFGTLLGQYF. The CDR3 coding sequence is TGTGCCAGCAGTTTCGGGACACTCCTGGGGCAGTACTTC. Complete variable domain (other parts from reference TRBV28 and TRBJ2-7): DVKVTQSSRYLVKRTGEKVFLECVQDMDHENMFWYRQDPGLGLRLIYFSYDVKMKEKGDIPEGYSVSREKKERFSLILESASTNQTSMYLCASSFGTLLGQYFGPGTRLTVT.

The chain joins TRBV14 to TRBJ2-4, with 7 bases that match TRBD2. Germline V CDR1 and CDR2: SGHDN, FVKESK. The CDR3 totals 16 residues. With V trimmed by 4 bases and J by 0 bases, 6 bases remained unmatched. CDR3 DNA sequence: TGTGCCAGCAGCCGTTCTAGCGGACTAGCCAAAAACATTCAGTACTTC. Translating gives CASSRSSGLAKNIQYF.

This clone has a handful of counts. The chain is built from TRBV7-2 and TRBJ2-1; D unresolved. Deletions cut 2 bases from V and 6 bases from J, with 8 bases between. The germline gives CDR1 SGHTA, CDR2 FQGNSA. The CDR3 consists of 13 residues. The CDR3 protein is CASSLRSSNEQFF. CDR3 bases: TGTGCCAGCAGCTTAAGGTCGTCCAATGAGCAGTTCTTC.

CDR3 loop: CASSLTSGRAVSTDTQYF. The DNA for the CDR3 is TGTGCCAGCAGCTTAACTAGCGGGAGGGCCGTCAGCACAGATACGCAGTATTTT. The chain recombines TRBV7-2 with TRBJ2-3, with TRBD2 matching 13 bases. Germline CDR1 SGHTA, CDR2 FQGNSA. The CDR3 is 18 amino acids. V shed 2 bases and J 0 bases; nucleotides not matched to a gene: 5.

The chain is built from TRBV6-6 and TRBJ1-3, with 7 bases matching TRBD1. This CDR3 has 14 residues. The germline CDR1 and CDR2 sequences are MNHNY and SVGAGI (reference sequence). With V trimmed by 4 bases and J by 3 bases, 3 bases remained unmatched. The CDR3 sequence: CASSFQGDGNTIYF. Here the CDR3 DNA reads TGTGCCAGCAGTTTTCAGGGGGATGGAAACACCATATATTTT.